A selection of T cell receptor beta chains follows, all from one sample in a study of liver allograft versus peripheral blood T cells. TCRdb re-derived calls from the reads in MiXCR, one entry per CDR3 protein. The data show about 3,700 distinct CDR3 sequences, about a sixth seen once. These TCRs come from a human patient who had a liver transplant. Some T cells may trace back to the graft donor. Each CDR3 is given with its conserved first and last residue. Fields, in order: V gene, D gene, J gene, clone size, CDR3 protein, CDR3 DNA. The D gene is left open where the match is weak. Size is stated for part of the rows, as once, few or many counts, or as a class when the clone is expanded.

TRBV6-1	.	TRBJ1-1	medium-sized	CASKFEQNTEAFF	TGTGCCAGCAAGTTTGAGCAGAACACTGAAGCTTTCTTT
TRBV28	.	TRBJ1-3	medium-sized	CASSLWVGGAGNTIYF	TGTGCCAGCAGTTTATGGGTTGGCGGGGCGGGAAACACCATATATTTT
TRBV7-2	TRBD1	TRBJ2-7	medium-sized	CASSVQPGQYSYEQYF	TGTGCCAGCAGCGTCCAACCGGGACAGTACTCCTACGAGCAGTACTTC
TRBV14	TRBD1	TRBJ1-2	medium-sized	CASSQENRGYGYTF	TGTGCCAGCAGCCAAGAGAACAGGGGCTATGGCTACACCTTC
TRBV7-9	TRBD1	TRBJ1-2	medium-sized	CASSLDRVGDGYTF	TGTGCCAGCAGCCTCGACAGGGTCGGGGATGGCTACACCTTC
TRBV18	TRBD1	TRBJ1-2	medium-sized	CASSPLTKQGSGDGYTF	TGTGCCAGCTCACCACTCACGAAACAGGGGAGTGGGGATGGCTACACCTTC
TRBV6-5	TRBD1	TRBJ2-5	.	CASRRGTGSPQETQYF	TGTGCCAGCAGACGGGGGACAGGGAGCCCCCAAGAGACCCAGTACTTC
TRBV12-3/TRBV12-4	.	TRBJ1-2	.	CASSPGPGLGYTF	TGTGCCAGCAGTCCCGGGCCTGGGCTTGGCTACACCTTC
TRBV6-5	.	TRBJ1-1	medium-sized	CASSYSSWGDTEAFF	TGTGCCAGCAGTTACTCTAGTTGGGGGGACACTGAAGCTTTCTTT
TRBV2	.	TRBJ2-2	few	CATRLVNTGELFF	TGTGCCACCCGACTTGTAAACACCGGGGAGCTGTTTTTT
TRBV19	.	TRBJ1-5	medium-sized	CASSIDWTNSQPQHF	TGTGCCAGTAGTATAGATTGGACGAACAGTCAGCCCCAGCATTTT
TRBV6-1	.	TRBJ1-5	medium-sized	CASSVIHNQPQHF	TGTGCCAGCAGTGTTATACACAATCAGCCCCAGCATTTT
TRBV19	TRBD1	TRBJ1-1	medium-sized	CASSTSGQPNTEAFF	TGTGCCAGTAGCACCTCGGGACAGCCGAACACTGAAGCTTTCTTT
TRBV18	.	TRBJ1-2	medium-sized	CASSPPTNNYGYTF	TGTGCCAGCTCACCACCGACTAACAACTATGGCTACACCTTC
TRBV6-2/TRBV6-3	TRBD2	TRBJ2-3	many	CASSYNPGGPSTDTQYF	TGTGCCAGCAGTTACAACCCGGGGGGACCGAGCACAGATACGCAGTATTTT
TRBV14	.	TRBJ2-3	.	CASSPGPTYDTQYF	TGTGCCAGCAGCCCGGGACCAACTTACGATACGCAGTATTTT
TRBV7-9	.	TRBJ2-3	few	CASSLEDTQYF	TGTGCCAGCAGCTTAGAGGATACGCAGTATTTT
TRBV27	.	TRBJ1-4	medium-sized	CASSWDGLGEKLFF	TGTGCCAGCAGTTGGGACGGGTTAGGGGAAAAACTGTTTTTT
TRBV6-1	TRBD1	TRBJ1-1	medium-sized	CASRRQGNTEAFF	TGTGCCAGCCGCAGACAGGGTAACACTGAAGCTTTCTTT
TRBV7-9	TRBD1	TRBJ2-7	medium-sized	CASSPTTGPSTYEQYF	TGTGCCAGCAGCCCGACGACAGGGCCCTCTACCTACGAGCAGTACTTC
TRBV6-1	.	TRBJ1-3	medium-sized	CASRTDGLMGGNTIYF	TGTGCCAGCAGGACGGACGGTTTAATGGGTGGAAACACCATATATTTT
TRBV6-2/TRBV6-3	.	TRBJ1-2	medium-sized	CASRQQVYGYTF	TGTGCCAGCAGGCAACAAGTCTATGGCTACACCTTC
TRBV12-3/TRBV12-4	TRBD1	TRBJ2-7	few	CASSLYRGPVLEQYF	TGTGCCAGCAGTTTATACAGGGGGCCTGTACTCGAGCAGTACTTC
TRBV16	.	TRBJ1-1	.	CASSQLTFQGITEAFF	TGTGCCAGCAGCCAACTAACTTTCCAGGGAATCACTGAAGCTTTCTTT
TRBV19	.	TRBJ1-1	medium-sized	CASSGSVLNTEAFF	TGTGCCAGTAGTGGTTCCGTCCTGAACACTGAAGCTTTCTTT
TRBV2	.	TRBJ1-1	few	CASIEAVAAFF	TGTGCCAGCATCGAGGCCGTTGCAGCTTTCTTT
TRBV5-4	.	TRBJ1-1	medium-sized	CASSPALNTEAFF	TGTGCCAGCAGCCCCGCATTGAACACTGAAGCTTTCTTT
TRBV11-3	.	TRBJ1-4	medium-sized	CASSLGNKDSQEKLFF	TGTGCCAGCAGCTTAGGAAACAAGGACAGCCAGGAAAAACTGTTTTTT
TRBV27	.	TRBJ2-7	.	CASSEFSRGYEQYF	TGTGCCAGCAGCGAATTCTCCAGGGGCTACGAGCAGTACTTC
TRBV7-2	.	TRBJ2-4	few	CASSLEGWGIQYF	TGTGCCAGCAGCTTAGAGGGATGGGGCATTCAGTACTTC
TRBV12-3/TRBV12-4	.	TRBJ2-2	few	CASSLNTGELFF	TGTGCCAGCAGTCTCAACACCGGGGAGCTGTTTTTT
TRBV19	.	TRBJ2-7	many	CASSPGAMTGSYYEQYF	TGTGCCAGTAGCCCGGGAGCTATGACAGGGTCCTACTACGAGCAGTACTTC
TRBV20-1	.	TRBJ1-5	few	CSAREPNQPQHF	TGCAGTGCCCGGGAGCCTAATCAGCCCCAGCATTTT